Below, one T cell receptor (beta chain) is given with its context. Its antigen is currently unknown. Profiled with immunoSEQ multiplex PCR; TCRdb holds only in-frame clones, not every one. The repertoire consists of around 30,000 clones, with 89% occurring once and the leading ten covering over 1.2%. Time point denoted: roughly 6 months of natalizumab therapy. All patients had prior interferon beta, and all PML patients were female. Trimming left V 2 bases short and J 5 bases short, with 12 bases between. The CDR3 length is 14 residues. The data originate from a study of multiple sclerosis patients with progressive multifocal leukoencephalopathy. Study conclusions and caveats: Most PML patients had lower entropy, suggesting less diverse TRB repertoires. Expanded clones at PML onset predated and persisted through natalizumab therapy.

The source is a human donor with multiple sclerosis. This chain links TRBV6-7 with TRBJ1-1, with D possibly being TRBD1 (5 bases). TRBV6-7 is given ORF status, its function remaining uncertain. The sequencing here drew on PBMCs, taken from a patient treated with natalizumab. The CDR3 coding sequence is TGTGCCAGCAGTTACGGTTGGGGGAGTACTGAAGCTTTCTTT. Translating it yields CASSYGWGSTEAFF.